The clone carrying this TCR beta chain was seen many times. Its specificity is unknown. The record originates from a study of neurological immune-mediated disorders. The junction had 8 bases not matched to a gene; V was cut back by 5 bases and J by 2 bases. The CDR3 is made up of 15 amino acids. Germline assignment: CDR1 LGHNA and CDR2 YNFKEQ. The study, taken as a whole, reports: The absence of any CDR3 amino acid sequence shared by expanded clones across subjects suggests that repertoires were private in all groups.

Time point reported: longitudinal time-point 3. It was from 2 million PBMCs stored at -80 C that the unsorted libraries were obtained. The authors produced cDNA by 5'RACE using 10-nucleotide random UMIs. TCRdb recomputed calls from the 5' RACE reads with MiXCR, one row per CDR3 protein. The sample carries some 80,000 distinct CDR3 sequences, about 4.3% recorded once. The sequence was collected from a woman in her sixties with multiple sclerosis. The specimen sequenced was PBMCs. The rearrangement uses TRBV4-2 and TRBJ1-1, with TRBD1 matching 7 bases. The CDR3 bases are TGTGCCAGCAGCAGCCGGGACAGTCTAAACACTGAAGCTTTCTTT. Amino acids: CASSSRDSLNTEAFF.